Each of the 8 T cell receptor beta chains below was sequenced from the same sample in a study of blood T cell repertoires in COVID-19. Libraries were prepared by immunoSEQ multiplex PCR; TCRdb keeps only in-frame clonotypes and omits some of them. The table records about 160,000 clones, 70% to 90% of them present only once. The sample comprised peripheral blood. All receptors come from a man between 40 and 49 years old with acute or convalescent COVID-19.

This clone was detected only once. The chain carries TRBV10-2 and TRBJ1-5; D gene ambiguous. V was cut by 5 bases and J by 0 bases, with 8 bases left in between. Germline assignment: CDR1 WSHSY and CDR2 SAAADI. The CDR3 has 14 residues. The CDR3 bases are TGCGCCAGCAGTCCTACGGTTAGCAATCAGCCCCAGCATTTT. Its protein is CASSPTVSNQPQHF.

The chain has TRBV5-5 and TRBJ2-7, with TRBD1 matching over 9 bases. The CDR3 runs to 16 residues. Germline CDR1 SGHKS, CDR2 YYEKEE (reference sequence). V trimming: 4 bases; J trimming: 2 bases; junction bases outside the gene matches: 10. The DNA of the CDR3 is TGTGCCAGCAGCCCCGATCTGCGACAGGGGGCCTACGAGCAGTACTTC. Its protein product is CASSPDLRQGAYEQYF.

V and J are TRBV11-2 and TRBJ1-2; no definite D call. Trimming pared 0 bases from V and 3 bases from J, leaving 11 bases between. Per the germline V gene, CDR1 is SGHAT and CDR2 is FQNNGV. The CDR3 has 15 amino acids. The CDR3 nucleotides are TGTGCCAGCAGCTTAGAAACGACTCCGTACTATGGCTACACCTTC. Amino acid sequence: CASSLETTPYYGYTF.

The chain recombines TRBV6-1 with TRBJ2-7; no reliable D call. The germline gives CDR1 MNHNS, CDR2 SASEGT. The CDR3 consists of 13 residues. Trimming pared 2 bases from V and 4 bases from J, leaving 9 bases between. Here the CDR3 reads CASSEWARYEQYF. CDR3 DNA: TGTGCCAGCAGTGAATGGGCCCGATACGAGCAGTACTTC.

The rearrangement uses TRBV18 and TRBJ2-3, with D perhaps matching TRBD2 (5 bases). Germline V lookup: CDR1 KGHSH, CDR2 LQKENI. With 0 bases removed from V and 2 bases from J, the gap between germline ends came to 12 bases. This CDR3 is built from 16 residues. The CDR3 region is CASSPPTGYYTDTQYF. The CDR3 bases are TGTGCCAGCTCACCACCGACGGGATATTACACAGATACGCAGTATTTT.

CDR3 sequence: CASSPPTGTEGYTF. CDR3 DNA: TGTGCCAGCAGTCCACCGACAGGGACAGAGGGCTACACCTTC. The chain recombines TRBV28 with TRBJ1-2, with 7 bases fitting TRBD1. The CDR3 has 14 residues. Germline CDR1 reads MDHEN; CDR2 reads SYDVKM. The V gene end was trimmed by 5 bases and the J gene end by 8 bases; junction bases not matched to a gene: 11.

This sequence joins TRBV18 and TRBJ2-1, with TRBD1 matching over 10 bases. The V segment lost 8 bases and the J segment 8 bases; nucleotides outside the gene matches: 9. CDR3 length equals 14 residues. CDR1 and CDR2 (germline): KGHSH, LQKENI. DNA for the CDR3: TGTGCCAGCACGACAGGGGGCGTAGGCTATGAGCAGTTCTTC. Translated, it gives CASTTGGVGYEQFF.

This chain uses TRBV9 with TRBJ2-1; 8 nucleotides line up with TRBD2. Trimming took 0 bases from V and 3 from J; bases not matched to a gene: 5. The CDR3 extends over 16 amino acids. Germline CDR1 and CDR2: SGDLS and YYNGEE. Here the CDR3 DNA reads TGTGCCAGCAGCGTAGCTTTAGCGGGGCGCTACAATGAGCAGTTCTTC. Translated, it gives CASSVALAGRYNEQFF.